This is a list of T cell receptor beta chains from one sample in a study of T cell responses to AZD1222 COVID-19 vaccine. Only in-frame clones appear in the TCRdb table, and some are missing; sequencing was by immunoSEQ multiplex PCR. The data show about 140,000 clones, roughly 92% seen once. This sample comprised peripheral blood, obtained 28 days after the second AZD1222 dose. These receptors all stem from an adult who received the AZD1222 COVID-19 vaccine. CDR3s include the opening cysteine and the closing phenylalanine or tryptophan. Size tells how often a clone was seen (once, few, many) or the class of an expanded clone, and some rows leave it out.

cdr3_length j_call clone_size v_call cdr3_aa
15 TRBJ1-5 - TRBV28 CATKAPPRGNQPQHF
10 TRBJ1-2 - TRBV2 CASGTPLFTF
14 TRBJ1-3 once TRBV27 CASSPSGGRHTIYF
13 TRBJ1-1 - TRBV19 CASSIEVNTEAFF
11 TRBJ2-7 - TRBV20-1 CSAFGAYEQYF
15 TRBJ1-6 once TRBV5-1 CASSLGGTANSPLHF
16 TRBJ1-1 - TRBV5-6 CASSLAARRTSTEAFF
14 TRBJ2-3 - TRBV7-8 CASSPTRRTDTQYF
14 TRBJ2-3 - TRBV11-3 CASSSVAGTDTQYF
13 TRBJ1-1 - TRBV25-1 CASSEGGSTEAFF
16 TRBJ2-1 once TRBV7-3 CASSLRASIASDEQFF
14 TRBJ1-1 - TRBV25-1 CASSESLGRTEAFF
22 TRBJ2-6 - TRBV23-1 CASSQSIGPEAGGSSGANVLTF
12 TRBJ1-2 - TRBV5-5 CASSLDRYGYTF
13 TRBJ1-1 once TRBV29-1 CSVARTGPTEAFF
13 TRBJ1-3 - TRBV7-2 CASSLERRNTIYF
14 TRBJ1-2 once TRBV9 CASSARDRGRGYTF
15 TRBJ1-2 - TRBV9 CASGVDLGRGYGYTF
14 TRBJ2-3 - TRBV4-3 CASSPLGSSDTQYF
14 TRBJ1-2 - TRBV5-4 CASSPPMTNYGYTF
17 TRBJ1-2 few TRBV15 CATSSYPRDRANYGYTF
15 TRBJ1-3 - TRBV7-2 CASSLGTGAGNTIYF
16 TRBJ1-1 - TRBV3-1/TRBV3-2 CASSLGGGRVNTEAFF
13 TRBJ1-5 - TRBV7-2 CASSLYDRQPQHF
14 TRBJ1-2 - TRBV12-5 CASGLKGARDGYTF
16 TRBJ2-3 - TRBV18 CASSPNMRGATDTQYF
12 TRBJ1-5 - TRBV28 CASSLLGQPQHF